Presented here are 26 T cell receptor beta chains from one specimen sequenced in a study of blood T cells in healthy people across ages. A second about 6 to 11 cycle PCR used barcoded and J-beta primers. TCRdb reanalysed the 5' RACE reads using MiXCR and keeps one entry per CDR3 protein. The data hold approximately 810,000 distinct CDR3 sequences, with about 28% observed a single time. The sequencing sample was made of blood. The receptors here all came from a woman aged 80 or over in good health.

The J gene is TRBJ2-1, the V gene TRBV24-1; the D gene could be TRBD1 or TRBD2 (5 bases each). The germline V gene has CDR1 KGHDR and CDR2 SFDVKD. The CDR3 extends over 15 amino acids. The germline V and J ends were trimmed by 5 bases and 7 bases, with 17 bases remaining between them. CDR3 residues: CATSGLGRTFNEQFF. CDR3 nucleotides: TGTGCCACCAGTGGCCTGGGACGGACGTTTAATGAGCAGTTCTTC.

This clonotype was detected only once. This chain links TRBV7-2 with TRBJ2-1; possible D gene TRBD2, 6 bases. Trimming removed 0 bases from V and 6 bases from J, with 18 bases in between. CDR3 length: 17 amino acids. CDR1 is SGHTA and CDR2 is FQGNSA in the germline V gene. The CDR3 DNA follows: TGTGCCAGCAGCTTAGCAAGGACGGGAGAAGGTTTCAATGAGCAGTTCTTC. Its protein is CASSLARTGEGFNEQFF.

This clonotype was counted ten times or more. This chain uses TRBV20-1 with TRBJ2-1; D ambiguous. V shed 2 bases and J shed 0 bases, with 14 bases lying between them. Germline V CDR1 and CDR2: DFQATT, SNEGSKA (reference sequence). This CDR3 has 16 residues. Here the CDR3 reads CSARSRSQSSYNEQFF. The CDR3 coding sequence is TGCAGTGCTAGATCGCGGTCGCAGAGCTCCTACAATGAGCAGTTCTTC.

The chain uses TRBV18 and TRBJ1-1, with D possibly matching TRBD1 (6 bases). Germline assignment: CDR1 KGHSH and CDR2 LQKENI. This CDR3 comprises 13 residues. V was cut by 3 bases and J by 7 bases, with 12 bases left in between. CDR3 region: CASSPQTGIEAFF. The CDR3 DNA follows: TGTGCCAGCTCACCTCAGACAGGTATTGAAGCTTTCTTT.

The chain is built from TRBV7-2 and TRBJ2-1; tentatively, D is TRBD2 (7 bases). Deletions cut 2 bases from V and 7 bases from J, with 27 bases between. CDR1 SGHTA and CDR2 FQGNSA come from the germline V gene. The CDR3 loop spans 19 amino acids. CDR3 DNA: TGTGCCAGCAGCTTATTCGGGCTTTCGGGGGCGGGAGAGGATAATGAGCAGTTCTTC. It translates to CASSLFGLSGAGEDNEQFF.

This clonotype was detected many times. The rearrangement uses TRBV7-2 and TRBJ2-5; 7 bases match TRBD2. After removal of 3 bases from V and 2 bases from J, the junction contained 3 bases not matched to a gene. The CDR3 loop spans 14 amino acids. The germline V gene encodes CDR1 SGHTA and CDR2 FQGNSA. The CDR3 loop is CASSLLGLQETQYF. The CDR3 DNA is TGTGCCAGCAGCTTGTTGGGACTACAAGAGACCCAGTACTTC.

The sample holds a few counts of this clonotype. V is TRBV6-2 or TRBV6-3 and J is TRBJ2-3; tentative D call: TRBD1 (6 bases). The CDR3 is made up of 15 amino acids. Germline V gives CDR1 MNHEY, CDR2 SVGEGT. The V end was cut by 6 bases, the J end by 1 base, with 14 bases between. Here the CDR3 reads CASSPRDTRTDTQYF. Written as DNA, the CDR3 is TGTGCCAGCAGCCCCCGGGACACTCGCACAGATACGCAGTATTTT.

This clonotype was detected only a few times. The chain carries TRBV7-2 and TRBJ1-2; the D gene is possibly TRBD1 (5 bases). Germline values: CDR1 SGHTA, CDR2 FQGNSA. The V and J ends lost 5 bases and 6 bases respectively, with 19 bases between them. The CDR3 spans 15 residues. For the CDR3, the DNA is TGTGCCAGCAGCCCCGAAGGGACGGCGAGGGATGGCTACACCTTC. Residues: CASSPEGTARDGYTF.

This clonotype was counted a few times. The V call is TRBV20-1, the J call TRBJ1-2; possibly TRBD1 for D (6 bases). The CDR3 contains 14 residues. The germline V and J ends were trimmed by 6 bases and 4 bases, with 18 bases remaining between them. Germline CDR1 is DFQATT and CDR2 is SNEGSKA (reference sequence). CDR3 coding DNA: TGCAGTGCCCTCGCCGGGGGCAGGAGCTATGGCTACACCTTC. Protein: CSALAGGRSYGYTF.

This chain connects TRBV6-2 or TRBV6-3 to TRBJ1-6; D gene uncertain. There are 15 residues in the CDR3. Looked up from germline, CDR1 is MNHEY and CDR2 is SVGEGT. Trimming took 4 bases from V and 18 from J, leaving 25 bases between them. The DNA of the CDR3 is TGTGCCAGCAGTTTCCTGGATCTGGGGAATTCACCCTCCCACTTT. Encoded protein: CASSFLDLGNSPSHF.

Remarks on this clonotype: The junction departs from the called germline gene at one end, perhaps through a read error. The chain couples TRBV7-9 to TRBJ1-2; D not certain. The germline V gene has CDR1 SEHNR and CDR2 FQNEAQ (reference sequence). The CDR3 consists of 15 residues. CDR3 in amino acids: CAGSQSTEAYGGYTF. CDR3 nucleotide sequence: TGTGCCGGCAGTCAAAGTACGGAGGCCTATGGCGGCTACACCTTC.

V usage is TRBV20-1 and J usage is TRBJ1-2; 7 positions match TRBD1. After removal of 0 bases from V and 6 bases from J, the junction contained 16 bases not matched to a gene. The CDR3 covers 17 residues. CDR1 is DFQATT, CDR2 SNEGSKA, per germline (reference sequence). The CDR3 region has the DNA TGCAGTGCTAGAGAGGGCAGGGGGAGATTCTTTAGCGATGGCTACACCTTC. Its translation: CSAREGRGRFFSDGYTF.

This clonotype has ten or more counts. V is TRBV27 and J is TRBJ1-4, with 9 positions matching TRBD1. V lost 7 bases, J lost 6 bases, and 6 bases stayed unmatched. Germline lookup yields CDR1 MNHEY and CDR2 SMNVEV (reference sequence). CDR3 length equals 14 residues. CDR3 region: CASKPGQGYEKLFF. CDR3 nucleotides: TGTGCCAGCAAACCGGGACAGGGATATGAAAAACTGTTTTTT. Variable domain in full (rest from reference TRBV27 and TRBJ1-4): EAQVTQNPRYLITVTGKKLTVTCSQNMNHEYMSWYRQDPGLGLRQIYYSMNVEVTDKGDVPEGYKVSRKEKRNFPLILESPSPNQTSLYFCASKPGQGYEKLFFGSGTQLSVL.

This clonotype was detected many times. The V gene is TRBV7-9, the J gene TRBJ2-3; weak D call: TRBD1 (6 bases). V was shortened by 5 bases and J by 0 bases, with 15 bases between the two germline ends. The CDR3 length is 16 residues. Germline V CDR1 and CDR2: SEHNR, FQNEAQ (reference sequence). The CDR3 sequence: CASSPPGHLSTDTQYF. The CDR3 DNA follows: TGTGCCAGCAGCCCCCCGGGACACCTAAGCACAGATACGCAGTATTTT.

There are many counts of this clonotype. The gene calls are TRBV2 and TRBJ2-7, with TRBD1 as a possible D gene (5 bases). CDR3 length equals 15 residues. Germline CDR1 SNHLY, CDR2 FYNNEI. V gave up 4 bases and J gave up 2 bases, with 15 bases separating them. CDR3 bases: TGTGCCAGCAGTGCGGTTCAGGACACGCCCTACGAGCAGTACTTC. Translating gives CASSAVQDTPYEQYF.

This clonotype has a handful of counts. The CDR3 bases are TGTGCCAGCAGCTTTAGAACGGCCGGGGGGGTCTACAATGAGCAGTTCTTC. Translation: CASSFRTAGGVYNEQFF. V gene TRBV7-2 combines with J gene TRBJ2-1; 8 bases match TRBD2. Looked up from germline, CDR1 is SGHTA and CDR2 is FQGNSA. The junction had 10 bases not matched to a gene; V was cut back by 3 bases and J by 3 bases. The CDR3 covers 17 residues.

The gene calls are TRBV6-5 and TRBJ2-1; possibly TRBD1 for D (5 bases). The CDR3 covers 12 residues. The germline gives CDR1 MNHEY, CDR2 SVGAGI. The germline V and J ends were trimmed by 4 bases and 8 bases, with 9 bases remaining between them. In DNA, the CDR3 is TGTGCCAGCAGTTCCCCAGGGCATGAGCAGTTCTTC. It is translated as CASSSPGHEQFF.

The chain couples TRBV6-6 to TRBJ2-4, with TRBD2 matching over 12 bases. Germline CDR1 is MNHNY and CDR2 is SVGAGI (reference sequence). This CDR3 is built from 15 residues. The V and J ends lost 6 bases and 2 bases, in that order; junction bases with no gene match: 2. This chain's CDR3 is CASSGTSGPKNIQYF. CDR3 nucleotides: TGTGCCAGCAGCGGGACTAGCGGGCCCAAAAACATTCAGTACTTC.

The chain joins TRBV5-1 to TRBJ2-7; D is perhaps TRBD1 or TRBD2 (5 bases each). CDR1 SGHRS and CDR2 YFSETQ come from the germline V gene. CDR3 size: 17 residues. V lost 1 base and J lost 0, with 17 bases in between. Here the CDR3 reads CASSLFVGTLSSYEQYF. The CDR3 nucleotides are TGCGCCAGCAGCTTGTTCGTGGGGACCCTTAGCTCCTACGAGCAGTACTTC. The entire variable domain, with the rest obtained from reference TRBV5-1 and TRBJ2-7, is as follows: KAGVTQTPRYLIKTRGQQVTLSCSPISGHRSVSWYQQTPGQGLQFLFEYFSETQRNKGNFPGRFSGRQFSNSRSEMNVSTLELGDSALYLCASSLFVGTLSSYEQYFGPGTRLTVT.

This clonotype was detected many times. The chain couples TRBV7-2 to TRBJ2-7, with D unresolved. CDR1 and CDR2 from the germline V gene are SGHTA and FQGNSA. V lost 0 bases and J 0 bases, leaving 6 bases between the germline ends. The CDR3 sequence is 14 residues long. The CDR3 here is CASSLAWGSYEQYF. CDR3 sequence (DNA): TGTGCCAGCAGCTTAGCCTGGGGCTCCTACGAGCAGTACTTC.

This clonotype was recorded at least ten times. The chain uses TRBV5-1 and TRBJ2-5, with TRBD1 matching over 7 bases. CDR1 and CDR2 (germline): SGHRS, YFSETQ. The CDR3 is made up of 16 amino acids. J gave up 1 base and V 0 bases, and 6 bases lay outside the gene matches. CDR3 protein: CASSLVTGEGQETQYF. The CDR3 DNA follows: TGCGCCAGCAGCTTGGTAACAGGGGAAGGCCAAGAGACCCAGTACTTC.

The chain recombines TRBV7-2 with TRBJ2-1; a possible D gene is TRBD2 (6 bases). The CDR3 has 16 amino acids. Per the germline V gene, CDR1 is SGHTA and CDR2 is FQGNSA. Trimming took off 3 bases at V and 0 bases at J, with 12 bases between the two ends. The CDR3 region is CASSLGGPGSYNEQFF. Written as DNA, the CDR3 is TGTGCCAGCAGCTTGGGAGGACCGGGCTCCTACAATGAGCAGTTCTTC.

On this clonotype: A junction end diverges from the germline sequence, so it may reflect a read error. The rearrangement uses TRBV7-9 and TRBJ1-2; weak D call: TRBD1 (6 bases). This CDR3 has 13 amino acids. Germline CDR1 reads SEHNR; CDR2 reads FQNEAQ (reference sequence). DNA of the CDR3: TGTGCCAGCAGCTTCACAGGGAACTATGACTACACCTTC. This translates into CASSFTGNYDYTF.

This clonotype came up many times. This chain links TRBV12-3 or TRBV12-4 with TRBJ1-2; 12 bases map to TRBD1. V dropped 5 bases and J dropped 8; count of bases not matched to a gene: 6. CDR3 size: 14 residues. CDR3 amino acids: CASSPGTGGRGYTF. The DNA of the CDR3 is TGTGCCAGCAGTCCAGGGACAGGGGGCAGAGGCTACACCTTC.

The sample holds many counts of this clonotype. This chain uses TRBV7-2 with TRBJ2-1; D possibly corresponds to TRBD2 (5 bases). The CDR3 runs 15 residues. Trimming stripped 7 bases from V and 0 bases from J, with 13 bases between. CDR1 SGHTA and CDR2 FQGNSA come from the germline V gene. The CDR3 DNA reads TGTGCCAGCACCATTAGCGCGAGCTCCTACAATGAGCAGTTCTTC. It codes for CASTISASSYNEQFF.

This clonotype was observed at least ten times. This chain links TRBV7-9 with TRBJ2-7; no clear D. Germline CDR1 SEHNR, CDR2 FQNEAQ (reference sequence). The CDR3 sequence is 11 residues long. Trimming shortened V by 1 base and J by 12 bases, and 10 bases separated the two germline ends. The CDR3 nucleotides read TGTGCCAGCAGCTTAGGATCCATACTGTACTTC. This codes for CASSLGSILYF.